A single sample gave rise to the 24 T cell receptor beta chains below, sequenced in a study of blood T cells in healthy people across ages (dated by TCRdb to about 2015). The method was 5' RACE. The sample was run on an Illumina HiSeq 2500. The second PCR ran for roughly 7 to 12 cycles and used a J-beta primer mix along with a sample-barcoded 5' primer. The public sequencing data were trimmed at Q25 with fastp and processed into clonotypes with MiXCR by TCRdb, which kept only in-frame beta chains. CDR3 protein duplicates are merged, each entry listing the most common genes and DNA. A total of roughly 1,800,000 distinct CDR3 sequences appear in this sample, 49% of them only once. Of the sample, approximately 2% is held by the ten largest clones. Material: blood. These TCRs come from a woman in her 40s in good health.

V gene TRBV6-5 combines with J gene TRBJ2-7; either TRBD1 or TRBD2 may fit D (7 bases each). Germline values: CDR1 MNHEY, CDR2 SVGAGI. This CDR3 is 14 amino acids long. Deletions cut 10 bases from V and 0 bases from J, with 16 bases between. CDR3 bases: TGTGCCACGAAAGGGGGCGGGGGCTCCTACGAGCAGTACTTC. Translated, it gives CATKGGGGSYEQYF.

This clonotype was picked up a small number of times. The gene calls are TRBV20-1 and TRBJ2-3; D uncertain. Trimming pared 5 bases from V and 2 bases from J, leaving 14 bases between. CDR1 and CDR2 from the germline V gene are DFQATT and SNEGSKA (reference sequence). The CDR3 covers 14 residues. CDR3 bases: TGCAGTGCTTCGATTGGGTCCACCACAGATACGCAGTATTTT. This sequence encodes CSASIGSTTDTQYF.

V is TRBV7-9 and J is TRBJ2-3; tentatively, D is TRBD2 (6 bases). This CDR3 has 14 residues. Germline-derived CDR1 and CDR2 are SEHNR and FQNEAQ (reference sequence). V dropped 8 bases and J dropped 7 bases, with 19 bases sitting between them. CDR3 loop: CASGTPGGGNTQYF. The CDR3 nucleotides read TGTGCCAGCGGGACTCCTGGTGGGGGAAATACGCAGTATTTT. Drawing the rest from reference TRBV7-9 and TRBJ2-3, the complete variable domain is DTGVSQNPRHKITKRGQNVTFRCDPISEHNRLYWYRQTLGQGPEFLTYFQNEAQLEKSRLLSDRFSAERPKGSFSTLEIQRTEQGDSAMYLCASGTPGGGNTQYFGPGTRLTVL.

The genes are TRBV4-1 and TRBJ2-1; 9 nucleotides agree with TRBD1. Losses at the gene ends were 0 bases for V and 13 bases for J; bases not matched to a gene: 7. The V gene's germline CDR1 is MGHRA and CDR2 YSYEKL. The CDR3 is made up of 14 amino acids. CDR3 nucleotides: TGCGCCAGCAGCCAAGATTTGGACAGGGGAGGACAGTTCTTC. It codes for CASSQDLDRGGQFF.

The V gene is TRBV9, the J gene TRBJ2-3; D ambiguous. This CDR3 contains 16 residues. V was pared by 0 bases and J by 1 base, with 12 bases between. Per germline, CDR1 SGDLS and CDR2 YYNGEE. CDR3 region: CASSVAVSLGTDTQYF. The CDR3 DNA follows: TGTGCCAGCAGCGTAGCTGTTAGCTTGGGCACAGATACGCAGTATTTT.

The V and J genes are TRBV6-6 and TRBJ2-5, with D possibly matching TRBD2 (5 bases). Deletions cut 0 bases from V and 0 bases from J, with 11 bases between. CDR1 is MNHNY and CDR2 is SVGAGI in the germline V gene (reference sequence). The CDR3 runs to 16 residues. The CDR3 nucleotides are TGTGCCAGCAGTTACTCGAGGGCATCGTACCAAGAGACCCAGTACTTC. It specifies CASSYSRASYQETQYF.

This clonotype occurred a few times. The gene calls are TRBV7-2 and TRBJ2-7; 8 positions agree with TRBD2. Trimming took 4 bases from V and 0 from J; bases not matched to a gene: 11. This CDR3 is 17 amino acids long. CDR1 is SGHTA, CDR2 FQGNSA, per germline. The CDR3 nucleotides read TGTGCCAGCAGCTCGGGACTGCCCGGGGGGGCCTCCTACGAGCAGTACTTC. Encoded protein: CASSSGLPGGASYEQYF.

This clonotype was picked up a small number of times. The genes are TRBV12-3 or TRBV12-4 and TRBJ2-5, with D uncertain. V was clipped by 6 bases and J by 7 bases, with 21 bases between them. The CDR3 totals 15 residues. CDR3 sequence: CASSGEDGYKVTQYF. CDR3 nucleotides: TGTGCCAGCAGCGGAGAAGACGGGTACAAGGTGACCCAGTACTTC.

The DNA for the CDR3 is TGTGCCAGCAGCTTAGGAAGGGCCAAACAGGGACGCTATGGCTACACCTTC. Amino acids: CASSLGRAKQGRYGYTF. The rearrangement links TRBV7-2 to TRBJ1-2; D is perhaps TRBD1 (6 bases). The germline V and J ends were trimmed by 1 base and 4 bases, with 19 bases remaining between them. CDR1 is SGHTA and CDR2 is FQGNSA in the germline V gene. The CDR3 extends over 17 amino acids.

The table lists this clonotype with a few counts. This CDR3 is CASSYYRGSTDTQYF. The CDR3 bases are TGTGCCAGCAGTTATTACCGGGGGAGCACAGATACGCAGTATTTT. V is TRBV12-3 or TRBV12-4 and J is TRBJ2-3, with a possible D match to TRBD2 (6 bases). The CDR3 runs to 15 residues. Trimming removed 4 bases at V and 0 bases at J, with 11 bases between.

V and J are TRBV5-1 and TRBJ2-3; D is perhaps TRBD1 or TRBD2 (6 bases each). CDR1 and CDR2 from the germline V gene are SGHRS and YFSETQ. This CDR3 has 16 residues. The V gene lost 1 base and the J gene lost 1 base, with 13 bases spanning the gap. This chain's CDR3 is CASSLLRGAGTDTQYF. CDR3 nucleotides: TGCGCCAGCAGCTTGCTGAGGGGGGCCGGCACAGATACGCAGTATTTT.

This clonotype was seen a handful of times. The CDR3 sequence: CASSGTGGPAIEQFF. The CDR3 nucleotides are TGTGCCAGCAGCGGAACAGGGGGGCCAGCAATTGAGCAGTTCTTC. This chain connects TRBV7-9 to TRBJ2-1; TRBD1 aligns across 8 bases. Per the germline V gene, CDR1 is SEHNR and CDR2 is FQNEAQ (reference sequence). Losses at the gene ends were 5 bases for V and 9 bases for J; bases not matched to a gene: 12. The CDR3 runs 15 residues.

The chain carries TRBV24-1 and TRBJ1-2, with TRBD1 identical over 11 bases. Trimming took 4 bases from V and 10 from J; bases not matched to a gene: 13. Per germline, CDR1 KGHDR and CDR2 SFDVKD. CDR3 length equals 16 residues. The CDR3 nucleotides read TGTGCCACCAGTGACCCCGGACAGGGGGCGAGGAATGACTACACCTTC. Translated, it gives CATSDPGQGARNDYTF.

This clonotype was seen only a few times. The chain couples TRBV2 to TRBJ2-4, with 13 nucleotides matching TRBD2. The CDR3 consists of 15 residues. V was pared by 11 bases and J by 0 bases, with 4 bases of the junction left unmatched. The germline CDR1 and CDR2 sequences are SNHLY and FYNNEI. The CDR3 is CAGTSGVVAKNIQYF. The CDR3 nucleotides read TGTGCCGGGACTAGCGGGGTGGTAGCCAAAAACATTCAGTACTTC.

The V gene is TRBV29-1, the J gene TRBJ2-1; tentative D call: TRBD2 (6 bases). CDR1 and CDR2 (germline): SQVTM, ANQGSEA. CDR3 length: 12 amino acids. Between the trimmed V and J ends, which lost 3 bases and 8 bases, there was a span of 11 bases. CDR3 region: CSVEWGGDEQFF. The CDR3 DNA reads as TGCAGCGTTGAGTGGGGAGGCGATGAGCAGTTCTTC.

This clonotype was seen only a few times. The chain couples TRBV6-2 or TRBV6-3 to TRBJ2-7; a weak D match, TRBD1 (5 bases). The V end lost 7 bases, the J end lost 2 bases, and 12 bases lay between the germline ends. The CDR3 contains 13 residues. CDR1 and CDR2 (germline): MNHEY, SVGEGT. The CDR3 sequence: CASKLPRAYEQYF. In nucleotides, the CDR3 is TGTGCCAGCAAACTGCCCAGGGCCTACGAGCAGTACTTC.

The rearrangement uses TRBV2 and TRBJ1-4; maybe TRBD1 (6 bases). Germline V lookup: CDR1 SNHLY, CDR2 FYNNEI. V was trimmed by 8 bases and J by 8 bases, leaving 15 bases between them. The length of the CDR3 is 13 residues. This chain's CDR3 is CASRGGRGEKLFF. DNA for the CDR3: TGTGCCAGCCGCGGGGGGCGCGGGGAAAAACTGTTTTTT.

V gene TRBV20-1 combines with J gene TRBJ2-7; 11 bases are a match to TRBD2. The CDR3 has 13 amino acids. Trimming took 6 bases from V and 3 from J; bases not matched to a gene: 4. Germline assignment: CDR1 DFQATT and CDR2 SNEGSKA (reference sequence). The CDR3 DNA follows: TGCAGTGCCATCGGGACTAGCGGCTACGAGCAGTACTTC. Translating it yields CSAIGTSGYEQYF.

CDR3 region: CSAQGGFTYEQYF. CDR3 sequence (DNA): TGCAGTGCTCAAGGGGGGTTTACCTACGAGCAGTACTTC. This sequence joins TRBV20-1 and TRBJ2-7; TRBD1 or TRBD2 may be the D gene (6 bases each). Germline loops: CDR1 DFQATT, CDR2 SNEGSKA (reference sequence). This CDR3 is 13 amino acids long. Trimming left V 5 bases short and J 2 bases short, with 13 bases between.

The chain is built from TRBV7-9 and TRBJ2-3; 9 bases are shared with TRBD2. Germline assignment: CDR1 SEHNR and CDR2 FQNEAQ (reference sequence). The CDR3 covers 15 residues. Trimming at V came to 4 bases and at J to 5 bases, leaving 7 bases not matched to a gene. CDR3 DNA sequence: TGTGCCAGCAGCTCCGCGGGGGGGCCAGGAGATACGCAGTATTTT. It specifies CASSSAGGPGDTQYF.

V usage is TRBV2 and J usage is TRBJ2-7; TRBD2 is a possible D gene (6 bases). The length of the CDR3 is 14 residues. In germline, CDR1 is SNHLY, CDR2 FYNNEI. Trimming shortened V by 7 bases and J by 3 bases, and 16 bases separated the two germline ends. The chain's CDR3 is CASNQAGVGYEQYF. CDR3 in DNA: TGTGCCAGCAATCAAGCGGGTGTGGGCTACGAGCAGTACTTC.

This clonotype came up a few times. This sequence joins TRBV27 and TRBJ2-1; 14 bases fit TRBD2. The V gene end was trimmed by 0 bases and the J gene end by 2 bases; junction bases not matched to a gene: 6. This CDR3 has 19 amino acids. CDR1 MNHEY and CDR2 SMNVEV come from the germline V gene (reference sequence). The CDR3 DNA reads TGTGCCAGCAGTTTATCGACTAGCGGGGGGGCAAGGACCTACAATGAGCAGTTCTTC. It is translated as CASSLSTSGGARTYNEQFF.

CDR3 sequence reads: CASSLTSGGPGGSYNEQFF. DNA of the CDR3: TGTGCCAGCAGTTTGACTAGCGGGGGCCCTGGGGGGTCCTACAATGAGCAGTTCTTC. The V gene is TRBV28, the J gene TRBJ2-1; 12 bases agree with TRBD2. Trimming took 3 bases from V and 1 from J; bases not matched to a gene: 10. CDR3 length equals 19 residues. Germline values: CDR1 MDHEN, CDR2 SYDVKM.

The rearrangement links TRBV4-3 to TRBJ2-1, with TRBD1 identical over 8 bases. Per germline, CDR1 LGHNA and CDR2 YSLEER. V lost 4 bases, J lost 4 bases, and 9 bases stayed unmatched. There are 16 residues in the CDR3. This CDR3 reads CASSRDDRGGYNEQFF. For the CDR3, the DNA is TGCGCCAGCAGCCGAGATGACAGGGGAGGTTACAATGAGCAGTTCTTC.